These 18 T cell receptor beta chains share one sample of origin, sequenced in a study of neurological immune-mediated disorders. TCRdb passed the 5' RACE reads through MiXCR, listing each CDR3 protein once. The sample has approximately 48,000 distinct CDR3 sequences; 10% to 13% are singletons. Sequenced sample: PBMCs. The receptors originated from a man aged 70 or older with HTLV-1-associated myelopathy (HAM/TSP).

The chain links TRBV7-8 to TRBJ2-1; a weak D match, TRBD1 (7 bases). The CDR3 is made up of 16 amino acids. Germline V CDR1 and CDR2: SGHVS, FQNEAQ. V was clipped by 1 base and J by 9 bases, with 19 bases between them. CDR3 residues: CASSLGTIAQGGEQFF. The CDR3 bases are TGTGCCAGCAGCTTAGGGACAATCGCGCAGGGGGGTGAGCAGTTCTTC.

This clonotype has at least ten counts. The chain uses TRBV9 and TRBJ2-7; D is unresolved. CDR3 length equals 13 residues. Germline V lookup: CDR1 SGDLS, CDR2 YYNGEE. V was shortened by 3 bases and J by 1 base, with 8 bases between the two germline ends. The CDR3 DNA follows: TGTGCCAGCAGCGGGCCATCATCCTACGAGCAGTACTTC. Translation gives CASSGPSSYEQYF.

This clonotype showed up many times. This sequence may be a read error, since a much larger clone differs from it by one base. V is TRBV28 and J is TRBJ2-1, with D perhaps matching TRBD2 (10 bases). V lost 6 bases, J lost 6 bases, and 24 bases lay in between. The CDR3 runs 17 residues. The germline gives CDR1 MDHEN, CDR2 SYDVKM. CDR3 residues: CASRGQGSAGGGNEQFF. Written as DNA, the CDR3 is TGTGCCAGCAGAGGACAGGGGTCAGCGGGAGGGGGCAATGAGCAGTTCTTC.

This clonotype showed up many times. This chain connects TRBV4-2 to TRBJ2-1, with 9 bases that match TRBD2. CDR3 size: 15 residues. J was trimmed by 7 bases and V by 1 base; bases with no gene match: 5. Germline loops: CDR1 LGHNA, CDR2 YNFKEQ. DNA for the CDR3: TGTGCCAGCAGCCAAGCCAGCGGGAGGACAAATGAGCAGTTCTTC. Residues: CASSQASGRTNEQFF.

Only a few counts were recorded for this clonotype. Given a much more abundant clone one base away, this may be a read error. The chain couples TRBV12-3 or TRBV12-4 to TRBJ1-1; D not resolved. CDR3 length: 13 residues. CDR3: CVSSSSRSWEAFF. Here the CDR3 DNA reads TGTGTCAGCAGCTCGTCCCGGTCGTGGGAAGCTTTCTTT.

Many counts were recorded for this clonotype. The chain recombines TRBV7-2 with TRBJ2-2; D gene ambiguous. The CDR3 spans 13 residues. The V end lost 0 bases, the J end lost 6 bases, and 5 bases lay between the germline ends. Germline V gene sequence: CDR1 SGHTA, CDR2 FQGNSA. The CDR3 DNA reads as TGTGCCAGCAGCTTAGCGTGGGCCGGGGAGCTGTTTTTT. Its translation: CASSLAWAGELFF.

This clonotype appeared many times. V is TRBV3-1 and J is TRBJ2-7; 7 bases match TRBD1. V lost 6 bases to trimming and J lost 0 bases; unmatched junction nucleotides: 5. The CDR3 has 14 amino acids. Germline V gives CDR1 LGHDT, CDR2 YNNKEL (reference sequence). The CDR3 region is CASRRQGSSYEQYF. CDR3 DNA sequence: TGTGCCAGCAGGAGACAGGGCAGCTCCTACGAGCAGTACTTC.

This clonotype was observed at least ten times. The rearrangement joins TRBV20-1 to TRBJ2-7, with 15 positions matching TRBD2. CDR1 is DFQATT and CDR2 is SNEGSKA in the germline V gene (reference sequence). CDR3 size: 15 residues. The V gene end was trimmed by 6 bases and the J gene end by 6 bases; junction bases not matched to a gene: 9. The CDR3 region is CSALGLAGGLLEQYF. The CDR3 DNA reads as TGCAGTGCGTTGGGACTAGCGGGAGGCCTCCTCGAGCAGTACTTC.

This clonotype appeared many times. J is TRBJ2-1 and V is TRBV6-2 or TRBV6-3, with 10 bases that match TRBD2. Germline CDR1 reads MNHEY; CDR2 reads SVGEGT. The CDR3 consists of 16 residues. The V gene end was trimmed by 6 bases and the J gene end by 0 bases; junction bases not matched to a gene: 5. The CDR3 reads CASRDSGRSSYNEQFF. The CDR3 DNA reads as TGTGCCAGCAGGGATAGCGGGAGGAGCTCCTACAATGAGCAGTTCTTC.

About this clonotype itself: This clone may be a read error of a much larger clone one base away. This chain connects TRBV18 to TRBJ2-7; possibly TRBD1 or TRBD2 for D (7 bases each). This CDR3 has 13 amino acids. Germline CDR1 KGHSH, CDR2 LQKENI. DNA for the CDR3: TGTGTCAGCTCACTGGGACAGCGGGGCGAGCAGTACTTC. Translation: CVSSLGQRGEQYF.

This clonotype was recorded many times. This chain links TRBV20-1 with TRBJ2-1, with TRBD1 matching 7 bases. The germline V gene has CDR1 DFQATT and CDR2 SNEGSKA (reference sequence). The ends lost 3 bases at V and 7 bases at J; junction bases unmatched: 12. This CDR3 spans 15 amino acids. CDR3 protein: CSASLPGQSQNEQFF. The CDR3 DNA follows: TGCAGTGCTAGTCTGCCGGGACAGTCTCAAAATGAGCAGTTCTTC.

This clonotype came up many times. The CDR3 loop is CASSLGAWDEQFF. DNA of the CDR3: TGCGCCAGCAGCTTGGGTGCCTGGGATGAGCAGTTCTTC. The V call is TRBV5-1, the J call TRBJ2-1; D gene unclear. Trimming removed 0 bases at V and 8 bases at J, with 9 bases between. Germline assignment: CDR1 SGHRS and CDR2 YFSETQ. The CDR3 runs 13 residues.

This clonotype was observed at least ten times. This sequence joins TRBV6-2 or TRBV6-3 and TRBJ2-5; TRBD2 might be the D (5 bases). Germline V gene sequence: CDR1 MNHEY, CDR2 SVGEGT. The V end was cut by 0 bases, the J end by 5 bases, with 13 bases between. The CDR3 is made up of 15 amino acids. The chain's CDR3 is CASSYSGRVGETQYF. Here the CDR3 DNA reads TGTGCCAGCAGTTACTCCGGGCGGGTAGGGGAGACCCAGTACTTC.

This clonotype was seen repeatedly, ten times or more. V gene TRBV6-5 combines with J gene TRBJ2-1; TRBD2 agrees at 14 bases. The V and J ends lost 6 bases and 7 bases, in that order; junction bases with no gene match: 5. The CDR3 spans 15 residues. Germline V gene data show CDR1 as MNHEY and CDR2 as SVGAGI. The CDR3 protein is CASRTGTSGSNEQFF. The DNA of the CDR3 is TGTGCCAGCAGAACCGGGACTAGCGGGAGTAATGAGCAGTTCTTC.

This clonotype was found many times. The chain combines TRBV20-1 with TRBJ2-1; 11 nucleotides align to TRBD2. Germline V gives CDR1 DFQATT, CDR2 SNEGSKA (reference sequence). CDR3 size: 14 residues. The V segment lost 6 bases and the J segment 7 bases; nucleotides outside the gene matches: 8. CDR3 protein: CSAPSGRRPNEQFF. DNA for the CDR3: TGCAGTGCCCCTAGCGGGAGGCGACCTAATGAGCAGTTCTTC.

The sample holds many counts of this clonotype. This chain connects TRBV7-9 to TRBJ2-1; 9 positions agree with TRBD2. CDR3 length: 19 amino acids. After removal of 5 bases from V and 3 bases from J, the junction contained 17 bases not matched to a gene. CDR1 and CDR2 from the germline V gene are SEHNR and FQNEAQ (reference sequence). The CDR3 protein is CASSTNEIQVSGSYNEQFF. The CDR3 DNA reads TGTGCCAGCAGCACTAACGAGATTCAGGTTAGCGGGAGCTACAATGAGCAGTTCTTC.

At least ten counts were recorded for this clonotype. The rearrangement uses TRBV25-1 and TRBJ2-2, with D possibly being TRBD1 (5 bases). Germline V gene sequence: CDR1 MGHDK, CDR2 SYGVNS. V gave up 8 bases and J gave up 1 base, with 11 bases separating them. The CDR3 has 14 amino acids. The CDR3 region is CASGATGNTGELFF. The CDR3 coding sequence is TGTGCCAGCGGCGCTACAGGGAACACCGGGGAGCTGTTTTTT. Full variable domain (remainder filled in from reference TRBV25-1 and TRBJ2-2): EADIYQTPRYLVIGTGKKITLECSQTMGHDKMYWYQQDPGMELHLIHYSYGVNSTEKGDLSSESTVSRIRTEHFPLTLESARPSHTSQYLCASGATGNTGELFFGEGSRLTVL.

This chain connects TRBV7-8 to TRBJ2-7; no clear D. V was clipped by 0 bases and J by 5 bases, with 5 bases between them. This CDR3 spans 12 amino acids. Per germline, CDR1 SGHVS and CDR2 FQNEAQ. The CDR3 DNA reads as TGTGCCAGCAGCTTAGCGTTGAACGAGCAGTACTTC. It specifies CASSLALNEQYF.